This paragraph reports one T cell receptor (beta chain). What it binds is not known. Germline CDR1 DFQATT, CDR2 SNEGSKA (reference sequence). The CDR3 extends over 13 amino acids. The sample originates from a study of blood T cells in healthy people across ages. Primed by a sample-barcoded 5' primer and a J-beta primer mix, a second PCR proceeded for about 7 to 12 cycles. Each of the cDNA molecules was tagged by a template-switch adaptor with 12 random nucleotides. Each of the samples gave a minimum of 2.5 million paired-end reads that contained CDR3. Using its own MiXCR run on the 5' RACE reads, TCRdb lists one record per CDR3 protein. There are roughly 1,700,000 distinct CDR3 sequences in the sample; 28% occur only once, and approximately 7.7% lies in the top ten. Study results and caveats: Since the PBMCs were unsorted, naive and antigen-experienced cells could not be conclusively compared.

The TCR sequence derives from a woman aged 25 to 39 in good health. The V and J genes are TRBV20-1 and TRBJ1-2; D is undetermined. Sequenced sample: blood. CDR3 sequence (DNA): TGCAGGGCCGTTGCGGGTACTAACTATGGCTACACCTTC. Encoded protein: CRAVAGTNYGYTF.